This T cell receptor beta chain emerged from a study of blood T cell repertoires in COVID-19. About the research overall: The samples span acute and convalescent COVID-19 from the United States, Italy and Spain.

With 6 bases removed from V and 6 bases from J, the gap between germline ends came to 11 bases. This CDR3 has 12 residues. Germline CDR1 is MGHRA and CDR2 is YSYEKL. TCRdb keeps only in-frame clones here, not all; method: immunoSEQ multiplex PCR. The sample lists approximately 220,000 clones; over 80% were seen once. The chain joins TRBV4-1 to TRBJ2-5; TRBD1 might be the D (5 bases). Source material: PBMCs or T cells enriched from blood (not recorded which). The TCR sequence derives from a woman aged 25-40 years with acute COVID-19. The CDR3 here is CASSGAGKTQYF. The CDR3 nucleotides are TGCGCCAGCAGTGGGGCTGGGAAGACCCAGTACTTC.